The entry that follows covers one T cell receptor beta chain sequence. These data come from a study of blood T cell repertoires in COVID-19. The wider study: Sites across the United States, Italy and Spain contributed samples from acute and convalescent COVID-19. PBMCs, B-cell-depleted T cells, or T cells were the source of the cDNA or gDNA that made up the material.

CDR3 length: 12 amino acids. CDR1 and CDR2 (germline): DFQATT, SNEGSKA (reference sequence). V gave up 3 bases and J gave up 11 bases, with 14 bases separating them. Original analysis: Quantification of nucleated cells was approximated via reference gene primer amplification. Repertoires were generated with immunoSEQ multiplex PCR, while TCRdb's copy carries only in-frame clones and drops some. V and J calls and clone size are those listed in that table; D and trimming were worked out from the DNA. The sample holds about 140,000 clones; 81% are singletons and the top ten take roughly 8.2%. What was sequenced was peripheral blood. V is TRBV20-1 and J is TRBJ2-1; weak D call: TRBD2 (6 bases). The source is a human donor in a cohort sampled during active COVID-19. The CDR3 DNA follows: TGCAGTGCTAGTCCCACCGGGACTCAGCAGTTCTTC. Residues: CSASPTGTQQFF.